The T cell receptor beta chain described here comes from a study of beta chain features in type 1 diabetes. General study findings and limits: Cells that show high TCR expression could be over-represented by cDNA sequencing. There was a moderate but significant shortening of TCRB CDR3s in all four CD4+ subsets of Type 1 diabetes patients.

The CDR3 runs 14 residues. CDR1 and CDR2 (germline): SGHTA, FQGNSA. Trimming stripped 6 bases from V and 3 bases from J, with 14 bases between. Comment on this clone: Its antigen is as yet unknown.

Isolated RNA was reverse transcribed in full, so expressed TCRB transcripts were sequenced. Here immunoSEQ multiplex PCR was the method, and the copy in TCRdb shows in-frame clones only, minus some. The sample records a few hundred thousand clones, around 13% being singletons. V usage is TRBV7-2 and J usage is TRBJ1-1; no firm D call. The sample comprised central memory CD4+ T cells from blood. This clonotype originated in a man in his thirties or forties in good health. The CDR3 DNA sequence: TGTGCCAGCAGACAGCGGGGAGAGGACACTGAAGCTTTCTTT. This codes for CASRQRGEDTEAFF.